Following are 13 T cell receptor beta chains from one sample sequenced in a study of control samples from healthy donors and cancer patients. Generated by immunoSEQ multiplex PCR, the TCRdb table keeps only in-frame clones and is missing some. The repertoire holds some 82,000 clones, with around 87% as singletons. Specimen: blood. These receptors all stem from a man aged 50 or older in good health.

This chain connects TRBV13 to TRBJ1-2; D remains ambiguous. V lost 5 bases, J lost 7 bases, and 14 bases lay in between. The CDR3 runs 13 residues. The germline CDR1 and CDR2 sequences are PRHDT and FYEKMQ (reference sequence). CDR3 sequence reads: CASSLYPLSGYTF. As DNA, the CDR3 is TGTGCCAGCAGCCTATACCCTCTATCTGGCTACACCTTC.

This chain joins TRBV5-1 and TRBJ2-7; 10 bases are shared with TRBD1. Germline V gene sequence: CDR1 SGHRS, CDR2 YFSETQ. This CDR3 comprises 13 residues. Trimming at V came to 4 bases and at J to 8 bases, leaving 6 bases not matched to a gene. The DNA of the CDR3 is TGCGCCAGCAGCATCGGGACAGGGGATAAGCAGTACTTC. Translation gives CASSIGTGDKQYF. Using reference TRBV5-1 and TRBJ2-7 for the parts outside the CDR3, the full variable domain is KAGVTQTPRYLIKTRGQQVTLSCSPISGHRSVSWYQQTPGQGLQFLFEYFSETQRNKGNFPGRFSGRQFSNSRSEMNVSTLELGDSALYLCASSIGTGDKQYFGPGTRLTVT.

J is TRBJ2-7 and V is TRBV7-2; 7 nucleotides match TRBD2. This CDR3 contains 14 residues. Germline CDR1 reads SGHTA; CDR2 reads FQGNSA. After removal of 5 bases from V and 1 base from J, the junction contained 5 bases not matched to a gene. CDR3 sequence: CASSGASGSYEQYF. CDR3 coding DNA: TGTGCCAGCAGCGGGGCTAGCGGTTCCTACGAGCAGTACTTC.

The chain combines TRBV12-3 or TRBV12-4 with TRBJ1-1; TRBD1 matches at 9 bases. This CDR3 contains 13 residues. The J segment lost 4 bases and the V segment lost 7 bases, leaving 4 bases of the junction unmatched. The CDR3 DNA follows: TGTGCCAGCAACGGACAGGGGAGCACTGAAGCTTTCTTT. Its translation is CASNGQGSTEAFF.

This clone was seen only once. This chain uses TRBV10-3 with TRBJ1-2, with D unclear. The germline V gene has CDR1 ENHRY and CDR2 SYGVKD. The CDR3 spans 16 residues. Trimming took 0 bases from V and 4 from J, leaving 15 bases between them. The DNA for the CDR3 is TGTGCCATCAGTGAGTCAGGCCAGGCGTTATTCTATGGCTACACCTTC. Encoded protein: CAISESGQALFYGYTF.

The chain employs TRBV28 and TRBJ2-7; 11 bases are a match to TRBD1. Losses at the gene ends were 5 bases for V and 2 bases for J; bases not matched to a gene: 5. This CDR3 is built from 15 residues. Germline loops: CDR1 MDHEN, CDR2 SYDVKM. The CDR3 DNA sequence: TGTGCCAGCAGTCCGGGGGACAGGGGGACCTACGAGCAGTACGTC. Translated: CASSPGDRGTYEQYV.

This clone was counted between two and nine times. The CDR3 DNA reads TGCAGCGTTGAGGCAGGTGGTCGGGGGACCCAGTACTTC. Amino acids: CSVEAGGRGTQYF. The chain recombines TRBV29-1 with TRBJ2-5; D is possibly TRBD2 (5 bases). Trimming took off 3 bases at V and 7 bases at J, with 15 bases between the two ends. The CDR3 runs to 13 residues. Germline lookup yields CDR1 SQVTM and CDR2 ANQGSEA.

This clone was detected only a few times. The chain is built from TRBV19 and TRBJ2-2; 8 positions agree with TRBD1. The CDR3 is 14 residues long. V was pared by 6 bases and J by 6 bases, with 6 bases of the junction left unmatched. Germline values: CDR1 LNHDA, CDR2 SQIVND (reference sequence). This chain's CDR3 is CASRSTGVAGELFF. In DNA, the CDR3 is TGTGCCAGTAGGTCGACAGGGGTTGCCGGGGAGCTGTTTTTT.

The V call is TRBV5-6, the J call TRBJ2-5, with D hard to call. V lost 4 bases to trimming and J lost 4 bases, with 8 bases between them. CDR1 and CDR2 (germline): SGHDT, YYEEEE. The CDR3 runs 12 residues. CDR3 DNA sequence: TGTGCCAGCAGCCTTTCCGTAGAGACCCAGTACTTC. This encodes CASSLSVETQYF.

CDR3 DNA: TGTGCCAGTAGTATACGGACCTACCAAATCTACGAGCAGTACTTC. Translation: CASSIRTYQIYEQYF. J is TRBJ2-7 and V is TRBV19; D remains ambiguous. This CDR3 region has 15 residues. V lost 2 bases, J lost 3 bases, and 14 bases lay in between. The germline CDR1 and CDR2 sequences are LNHDA and SQIVND (reference sequence).

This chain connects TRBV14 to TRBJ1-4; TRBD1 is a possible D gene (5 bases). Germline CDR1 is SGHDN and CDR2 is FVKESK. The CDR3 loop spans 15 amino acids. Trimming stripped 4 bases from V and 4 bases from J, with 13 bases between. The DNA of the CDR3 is TGTGCCAGCAGCCCTTGGGCAGGGAATAATGAAAAACTGTTTTTT. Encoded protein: CASSPWAGNNEKLFF.

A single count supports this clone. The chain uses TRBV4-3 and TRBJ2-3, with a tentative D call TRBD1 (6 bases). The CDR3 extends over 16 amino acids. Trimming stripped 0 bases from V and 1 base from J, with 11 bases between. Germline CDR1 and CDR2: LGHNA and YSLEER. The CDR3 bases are TGCGCCAGCAGCCAAGATGCCAGGGGAGGCACAGATACGCAGTATTTT. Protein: CASSQDARGGTDTQYF.

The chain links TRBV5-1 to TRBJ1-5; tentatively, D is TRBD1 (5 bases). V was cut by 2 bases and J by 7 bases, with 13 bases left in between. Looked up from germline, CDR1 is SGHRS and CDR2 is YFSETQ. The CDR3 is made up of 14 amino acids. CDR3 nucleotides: TGCGCCAGCAGCTTAAAGGGGTTCGGGCAGCCCCAGCATTTT. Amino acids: CASSLKGFGQPQHF. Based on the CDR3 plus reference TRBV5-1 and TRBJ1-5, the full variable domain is KAGVTQTPRYLIKTRGQQVTLSCSPISGHRSVSWYQQTPGQGLQFLFEYFSETQRNKGNFPGRFSGRQFSNSRSEMNVSTLELGDSALYLCASSLKGFGQPQHFGDGTRLSIL.